The 2 T cell receptor beta chains listed next were all sequenced from one sample in a study of blood T cell repertoires in COVID-19. Assay: immunoSEQ multiplex PCR; the TCRdb copy retains only in-frame clones and omits some. The sample consists of about 310,000 clones, almost 90% of them appearing once. Sequences were obtained from peripheral blood. These receptors were obtained from a woman aged 30 to 39 with COVID-19, enrolled during active disease.

The rearrangement uses TRBV18 and TRBJ2-7, with D perhaps TRBD2 (7 bases). Trimming took 3 bases from V and 2 from J, leaving 11 bases between them. CDR3 length equals 14 residues. CDR1 is KGHSH and CDR2 is LQKENI in the germline V gene. For the CDR3, the DNA is TGTGCCAGCTCACCGGGGAGGGGGGCCTACGAGCAGTACTTC. Protein: CASSPGRGAYEQYF.

This clone was seen a single time. The V call is TRBV5-4, the J call TRBJ1-2; possible D gene TRBD1, 6 bases. The V end lost 4 bases, the J end lost 13 bases, and 14 bases lay between the germline ends. The CDR3 extends over 11 amino acids. The germline V gene encodes CDR1 SGHNT and CDR2 YYREEE (reference sequence). Here the CDR3 DNA reads TGTGCCAGCAGCATCAACAGGGAGAGCACCTTC. This encodes CASSINRESTF.